Each of the 23 T cell receptor beta chains below was sequenced from the same sample in a study of regulatory T cells in long-lasting Graves disease. TCR beta libraries were built with iRepertoire HTBI primers and Arm-PCR of CDR3 regions. TCRdb ran MiXCR on the multiplex PCR reads and lists one entry per CDR3 protein. The sample includes about 460,000 distinct CDR3 sequences, around 15% of them seen just once. Specified time point: newly diagnosed GD, antithyroid drugs for less than 3 months. Construction of the TCR library relied on RNA isolated from PBMCs. These same records also appear under a second study, on T cells in Graves' hyperthyroidism and ophthalmopathy.

The starting material was peripheral blood mononuclear cells (PBMCs), obtained at new diagnosis, from a patient treated with antithyroid drugs. The receptors were gathered from a woman in her 50s with Graves disease.

This clonotype was counted a few times. A much larger clone lies one base from this, so it may be a read error. The chain couples TRBV27 to TRBJ2-5, with 16 bases that match TRBD2. V was clipped by 10 bases and J by 7 bases; unmatched bases: 6. Germline lookup yields CDR1 MNHEY and CDR2 SMNVEV (reference sequence). The CDR3 is 14 amino acids. CDR3 DNA: TGTGCCACCTCCGGGACTAGCGGGGGGGGGACCCAGTACTTC. Encoded protein: CATSGTSGGGTQYF.

A few counts support this clonotype. V and J are TRBV20-1 and TRBJ2-1; 9 nucleotides match TRBD2. The CDR3 runs 15 residues. V gave up 0 bases and J gave up 9 bases; unmatched junction bases: 9. Germline loops: CDR1 DFQATT, CDR2 SNEGSKA (reference sequence). In DNA form, the CDR3 reads TGCAGTGCTAGAGAGACTAGCGGAAGGATTAGTGAGCAGTTCTTC. Residues: CSARETSGRISEQFF.

This clonotype showed up many times. CDR3 amino acids: CASSPLIGDTQYF. The CDR3 DNA reads as TGTGCCAGCTCACCTCTCATCGGCGATACGCAGTATTTT. The chain recombines TRBV18 with TRBJ2-3; unclear D gene. The CDR3 has 13 amino acids. Per germline, CDR1 KGHSH and CDR2 LQKENI. V lost 3 bases to trimming and J lost 6 bases, with 10 bases between them. The full variable domain, in which reference TRBV18 and TRBJ2-3 provide the parts outside the CDR3, is NAGVMQNPRHLVRRRGQEARLRCSPMKGHSHVYWYRQLPEEGLKFMVYLQKENIIDESGMPKERFSAEFPKEGPSILRIQQVVRGDSAAYFCASSPLIGDTQYFGPGTRLTVL.

This clonotype was seen a handful of times. The chain couples TRBV29-1 to TRBJ1-1; D perhaps matches TRBD1 (5 bases). Germline CDR1 is SQVTM and CDR2 is ANQGSEA. CDR3 length equals 12 residues. V lost 5 bases to trimming and J lost 8 bases, with 15 bases between them. CDR3 sequence reads: CSVQPDSPEAFF. CDR3 coding DNA: TGCAGCGTTCAACCTGACAGCCCCGAAGCTTTCTTT.

This clonotype turned up a few times. DNA of the CDR3: TGTGCCAGCAGCGGACCGAGCTCTGGAAACACCATATATTTT. It yields the protein CASSGPSSGNTIYF. The V and J genes are TRBV9 and TRBJ1-3; no clear D. V dropped 3 bases and J dropped 0 bases, with 7 bases sitting between them. Per the germline V gene, CDR1 is SGDLS and CDR2 is YYNGEE. The CDR3 is 14 amino acids.

The chain carries TRBV7-3 and TRBJ2-1; D not resolved. Germline V CDR1 and CDR2: SGHTA, FQGTGA. V dropped 5 bases and J dropped 0 bases, with 17 bases sitting between them. The CDR3 covers 17 residues. CDR3 DNA: TGTGCCAGCAGCCCTTTTGGTGGGGTAAGCTCCTACAATGAGCAGTTCTTC. Translated, it gives CASSPFGGVSSYNEQFF.

The chain carries TRBV19 and TRBJ2-6; a possible D gene is TRBD1 (6 bases). V lost 5 bases and J 3 bases, leaving 11 bases between the germline ends. CDR3 length equals 15 residues. Germline V CDR1 and CDR2: LNHDA, SQIVND (reference sequence). CDR3 residues: CASSPRTDGANVLTF. DNA of the CDR3: TGTGCCAGTAGTCCTAGGACAGATGGGGCCAACGTCCTGACTTTC. Complete variable domain (other parts from reference TRBV19 and TRBJ2-6): DGGITQSPKYLFRKEGQNVTLSCEQNLNHDAMYWYRQDPGQGLRLIYYSQIVNDFQKGDIAEGYSVSREKKESFPLTVTSAQKNPTAFYLCASSPRTDGANVLTFGAGSRLTVL.

This clonotype showed up just a few times. The chain employs TRBV20-1 and TRBJ2-5; TRBD2 matches 8 bases. J was trimmed by 4 bases and V by 2 bases; bases with no gene match: 6. CDR3 length equals 14 residues. Germline-derived CDR1 and CDR2 are DFQATT and SNEGSKA (reference sequence). CDR3 coding DNA: TGCAGTGCTAGACCCGGGACTAGTGTAGAGACCCAGTACTTC. This sequence encodes CSARPGTSVETQYF.

This clonotype was found a few times. This chain joins TRBV20-1 and TRBJ2-1; 13 nucleotides align to TRBD2. The CDR3 totals 13 residues. The germline gives CDR1 DFQATT, CDR2 SNEGSKA (reference sequence). Unmatched junction bases numbered 2, after V lost 6 bases and J lost 6 bases. Here the CDR3 DNA reads TGCAGTGCAGGACTAGCGGGGGTCAATGAGCAGTTCTTC. Amino acid sequence: CSAGLAGVNEQFF.

Remarks on this clonotype: A much larger clone lies one base from this, so it may be a read error. V usage is TRBV18 and J usage is TRBJ2-3, with D possibly TRBD1 on 5 matching bases. This CDR3 has 15 amino acids. In germline, CDR1 is KGHSH, CDR2 LQKENI. The CDR3 here is CASSQGAHRTDTRYF. CDR3 bases: TGTGCCAGCTCCCAGGGTGCCCACCGAACAGATACGCGGTATTTT. The full variable domain, rest sourced from reference TRBV18 and TRBJ2-3, is NAGVMQNPRHLVRRRGQEARLRCSPMKGHSHVYWYRQLPEEGLKFMVYLQKENIIDESGMPKERFSAEFPKEGPSILRIQQVVRGDSAAYFCASSQGAHRTDTRYFGPGTRLTVL.

The J gene is TRBJ2-3, the V gene TRBV6-2 or TRBV6-3; D is perhaps TRBD1 or TRBD2 (5 bases each). V lost 3 bases and J 6 bases, leaving 10 bases between the germline ends. CDR3 length equals 13 residues. Germline V lookup: CDR1 MNHEY, CDR2 SVGEGT. CDR3 protein: CASSYRWGDTQYF. The CDR3 DNA reads TGTGCCAGCAGTTATCGATGGGGGGATACGCAGTATTTT.

At least ten counts were recorded for this clonotype. V is TRBV12-3 or TRBV12-4 and J is TRBJ2-7; 9 nucleotides agree with TRBD1. Trimming took 6 bases from V and 5 from J; bases not matched to a gene: 11. CDR3 length: 15 amino acids. The CDR3 DNA sequence: TGTGCCAGCAGACAACAGGGGGCTCGATCCCACGAGCAGTACTTC. Amino acid sequence: CASRQQGARSHEQYF.

This clonotype was observed at least ten times. The rearrangement uses TRBV18 and TRBJ1-1, with D perhaps matching TRBD1 (5 bases). CDR3 length: 13 amino acids. In germline, CDR1 is KGHSH, CDR2 LQKENI. Trimming left V 3 bases short and J 7 bases short, with 12 bases between. CDR3 sequence: CASSPSQGDEAFF. DNA for the CDR3: TGTGCCAGCTCACCCTCGCAGGGAGATGAAGCTTTCTTT. Combining the CDR3 with reference TRBV18 and TRBJ1-1 gives the whole variable domain NAGVMQNPRHLVRRRGQEARLRCSPMKGHSHVYWYRQLPEEGLKFMVYLQKENIIDESGMPKERFSAEFPKEGPSILRIQQVVRGDSAAYFCASSPSQGDEAFFGQGTRLTVV.

This clonotype has only a few counts. This sequence joins TRBV19 and TRBJ2-2; possibly TRBD1 for D (6 bases). The ends were cut back, 7 bases at V and 2 bases at J, with 14 bases in the middle. The CDR3 covers 15 residues. Germline V CDR1 and CDR2: LNHDA, SQIVND (reference sequence). The CDR3 DNA reads as TGTGCCAGTACGCTCCGGGACACCAACACCGGGGAGCTGTTTTTT. Its protein product is CASTLRDTNTGELFF.

This clonotype was counted many times. The CDR3 DNA sequence: TGTGCCAGCAGTAACAGTCTAGCGGGACCCCCTCACAATGAGCAGTTCTTC. This gives the protein CASSNSLAGPPHNEQFF. The chain joins TRBV6-1 to TRBJ2-1, with TRBD2 matching over 9 bases. The germline V gene has CDR1 MNHNS and CDR2 SASEGT. This CDR3 comprises 17 residues. After removal of 5 bases from V and 5 bases from J, the junction contained 13 bases not matched to a gene.

The rearrangement joins TRBV5-5 to TRBJ2-3; D not certain. Trimming cost V 2 bases and J 6 bases, with 16 bases left between them. The CDR3 covers 15 residues. Germline CDR1 SGHKS, CDR2 YYEKEE (reference sequence). The CDR3 here is CASSFGFGVSDTQYF. The CDR3 DNA reads TGTGCCAGCAGCTTTGGGTTTGGGGTCTCTGATACGCAGTATTTT.

V and J are TRBV12-3 or TRBV12-4 and TRBJ1-6, with a possible D match to TRBD1 (5 bases). V gave up 4 bases and J gave up 5 bases, with 12 bases separating them. CDR3 length: 15 residues. In DNA form, the CDR3 reads TGTGCCAGCAGTTCGGTACCGGGGGATAATTCACCCCTCCACTTT. Amino acid sequence: CASSSVPGDNSPLHF.

The V call is TRBV25-1, the J call TRBJ2-1; no definite D call. V was trimmed by 4 bases and J by 8 bases, leaving 15 bases between them. The CDR3 consists of 14 residues. The germline V gene has CDR1 MGHDK and CDR2 SYGVNS. This CDR3 reads CASSVSGDFHEQFF. The CDR3 DNA sequence: TGTGCCAGCAGTGTAAGTGGGGATTTCCATGAGCAGTTCTTC.

This clonotype has a count of ten or more. J is TRBJ2-7 and V is TRBV18; no clear D gene. The CDR3 contains 16 residues. Trimming stripped 4 bases from V and 6 bases from J, with 22 bases between. Per the germline V gene, CDR1 is KGHSH and CDR2 is LQKENI. CDR3 in amino acids: CASSHEDGRNWGEQYF. DNA for the CDR3: TGTGCCAGCTCACACGAGGATGGCCGCAATTGGGGCGAGCAGTACTTC.

The chain couples TRBV7-2 to TRBJ2-1, with TRBD2 identical over 8 bases. CDR3 length: 16 residues. J lost 8 bases, V lost 5 bases, and 14 bases had no gene match. Germline V gene data show CDR1 as SGHTA and CDR2 as FQGNSA. The CDR3 nucleotides read TGTGCCAGCAGCGGGGGGGGGACTAGATTATTTTATGAGCAGTTCTTC. It translates to CASSGGGTRLFYEQFF.

On this clonotype: This may come from a read error, since a much larger clone is one base off. This rearrangement joins TRBV28 to TRBJ2-1, with TRBD2 as a possible D gene (6 bases). The CDR3 is made up of 15 amino acids. Germline CDR1 reads MDHEN; CDR2 reads SYDVKM. CDR3 coding DNA: TGTGCCAGCAGTTTGAGGCAGGTTGGGAGGAATGCGCAGTTCTTC. Translating gives CASSLRQVGRNAQFF.

This rearrangement joins TRBV9 to TRBJ2-1; TRBD1 aligns across 7 bases. V dropped 3 bases and J dropped 7; count of bases not matched to a gene: 4. From germline, CDR1 is SGDLS and CDR2 YYNGEE. This CDR3 contains 13 residues. The CDR3 protein is CASSADRANEQFF. The CDR3 DNA follows: TGTGCCAGCAGCGCCGACAGGGCAAATGAGCAGTTCTTC.

This clonotype was seen at least ten times. This rearrangement joins TRBV30 to TRBJ2-1; D unclear. Germline V gene data show CDR1 as GTSNPN and CDR2 as SVGIG (reference sequence). V lost 6 bases to trimming and J lost 8 bases, with 20 bases between them. The CDR3 extends over 14 amino acids. The CDR3 DNA reads as TGTGCCTGCCCGGGTGCCAGAAGAGTGGATGAGCAGTTCTTC. Translating it yields CACPGARRVDEQFF.